This T cell receptor (beta chain) derives from a study of a mutant IDH1 vaccine in newly diagnosed glioma. Background on the study: Prior therapy was radiotherapy, temozolomide, or both; most received both. General study results and limits: A vaccine-induced immune response developed in roughly 95% of the patients. It seemed that pseudoprogression was not linked to changes in the top peripheral T cell clonotypes.

About this clone itself: Its antigen is unidentified.

Assay: immunoSEQ multiplex PCR; the TCRdb copy retains only in-frame clones and omits some. The table shows about 38,000 clones, with 80% to 95% occurring only once. Stated time point: baseline, week 1 (first vaccination visit). The sample's treatment: pre-vaccination baseline after standard-of-care therapy. Donors had new IDH1-mutant astrocytomas of WHO grade 3 or 4 (ATRX-lost). This TCR was recovered from a man younger than 35 with glioma. The starting material was PBMCs, obtained from a glioma patient treated with radiotherapy, temozolomide or both.

In nucleotides, the CDR3 is TGTGCCAGCAGTTATCTCCTTGGCGCCGGGGAGCTGTTTTTT. It translates to CASSYLLGAGELFF. The gene calls are TRBV6-5 and TRBJ2-2; D gene ambiguous. This CDR3 is built from 14 residues. Germline V lookup: CDR1 MNHEY, CDR2 SVGAGI. V lost 3 bases to trimming and J lost 6 bases, with 11 bases between them.